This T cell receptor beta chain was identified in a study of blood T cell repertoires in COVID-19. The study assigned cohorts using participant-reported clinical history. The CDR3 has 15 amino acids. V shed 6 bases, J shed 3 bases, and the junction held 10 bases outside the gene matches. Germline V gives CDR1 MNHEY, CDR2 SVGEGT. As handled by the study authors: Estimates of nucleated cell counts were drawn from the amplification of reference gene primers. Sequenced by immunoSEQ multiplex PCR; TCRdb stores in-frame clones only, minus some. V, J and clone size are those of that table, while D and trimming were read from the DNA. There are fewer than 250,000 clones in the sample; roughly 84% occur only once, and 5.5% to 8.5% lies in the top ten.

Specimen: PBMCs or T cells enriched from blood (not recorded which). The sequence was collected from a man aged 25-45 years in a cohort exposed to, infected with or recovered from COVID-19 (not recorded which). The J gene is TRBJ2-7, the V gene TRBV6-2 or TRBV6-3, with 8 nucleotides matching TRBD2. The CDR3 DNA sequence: TGTGCCAGCAGCCCTTTTTTAGCGGGACACTACGAGCAGTACTTC. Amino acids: CASSPFLAGHYEQYF.